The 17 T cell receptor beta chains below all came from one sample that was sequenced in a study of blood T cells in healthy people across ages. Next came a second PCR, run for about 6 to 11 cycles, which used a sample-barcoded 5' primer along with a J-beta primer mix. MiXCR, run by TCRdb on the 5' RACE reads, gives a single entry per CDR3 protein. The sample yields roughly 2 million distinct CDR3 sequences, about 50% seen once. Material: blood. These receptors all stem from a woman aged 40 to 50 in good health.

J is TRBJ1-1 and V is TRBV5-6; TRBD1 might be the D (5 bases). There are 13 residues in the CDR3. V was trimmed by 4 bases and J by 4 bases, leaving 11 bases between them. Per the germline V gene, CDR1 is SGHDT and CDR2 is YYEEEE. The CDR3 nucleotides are TGTGCCAGCAGCCCTCCGGGGCTCACTGAAGCTTTCTTT. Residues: CASSPPGLTEAFF.

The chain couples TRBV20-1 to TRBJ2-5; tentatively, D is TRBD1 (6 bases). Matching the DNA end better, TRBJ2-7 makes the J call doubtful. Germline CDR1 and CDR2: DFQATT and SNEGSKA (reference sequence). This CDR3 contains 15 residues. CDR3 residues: CSARDGGGSTYEQYF. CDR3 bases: TGCAGTGCTAGAGATGGGGGCGGTTCGACCTACGAGCAGTACTTC.

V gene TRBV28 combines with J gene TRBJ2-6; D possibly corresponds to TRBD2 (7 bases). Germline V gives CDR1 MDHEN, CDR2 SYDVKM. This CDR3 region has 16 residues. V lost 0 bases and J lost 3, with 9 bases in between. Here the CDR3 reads CASSLWRGLGANVLTF. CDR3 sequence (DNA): TGTGCCAGCAGTTTATGGCGGGGGCTTGGGGCCAACGTCCTGACTTTC.

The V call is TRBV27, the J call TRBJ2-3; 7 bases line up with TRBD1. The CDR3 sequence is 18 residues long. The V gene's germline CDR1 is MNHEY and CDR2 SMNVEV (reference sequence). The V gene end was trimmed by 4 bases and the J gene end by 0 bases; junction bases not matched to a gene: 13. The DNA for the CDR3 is TGTGCCAGCAGTTCTCCCCTGACAGGGTTCCTTAGCACAGATACGCAGTATTTT. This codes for CASSSPLTGFLSTDTQYF.

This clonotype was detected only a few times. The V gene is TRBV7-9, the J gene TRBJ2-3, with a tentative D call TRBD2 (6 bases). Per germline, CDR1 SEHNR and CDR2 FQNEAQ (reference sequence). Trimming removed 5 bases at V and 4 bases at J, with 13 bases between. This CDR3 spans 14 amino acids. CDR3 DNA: TGTGCCAGCAGCCCATCGACTAGGGCAGATACGCAGTATTTT. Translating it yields CASSPSTRADTQYF. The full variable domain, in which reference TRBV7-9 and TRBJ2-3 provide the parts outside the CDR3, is DTGVSQNPRHKITKRGQNVTFRCDPISEHNRLYWYRQTLGQGPEFLTYFQNEAQLEKSRLLSDRFSAERPKGSFSTLEIQRTEQGDSAMYLCASSPSTRADTQYFGPGTRLTVL.

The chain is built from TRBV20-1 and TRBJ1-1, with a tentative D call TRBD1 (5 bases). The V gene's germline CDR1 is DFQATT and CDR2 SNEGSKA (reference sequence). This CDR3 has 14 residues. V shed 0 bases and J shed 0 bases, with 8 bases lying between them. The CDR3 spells CSARETEMNTEAFF. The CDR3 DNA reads TGCAGTGCTAGAGAGACAGAGATGAACACTGAAGCTTTCTTT.

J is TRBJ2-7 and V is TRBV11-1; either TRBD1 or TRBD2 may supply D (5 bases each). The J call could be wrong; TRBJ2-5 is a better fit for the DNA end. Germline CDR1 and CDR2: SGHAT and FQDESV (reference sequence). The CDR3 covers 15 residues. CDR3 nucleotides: TGTGCCAGCAGCCTCTACGATGAGGGGCAGGAGACCCAGTACTTC. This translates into CASSLYDEGQETQYF.

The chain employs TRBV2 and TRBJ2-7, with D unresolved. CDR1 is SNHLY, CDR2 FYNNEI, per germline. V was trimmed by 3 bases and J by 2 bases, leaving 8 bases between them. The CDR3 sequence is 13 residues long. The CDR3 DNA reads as TGTGCCAGCAGTGACTTTCGGGCCTACGAGCAGTACTTC. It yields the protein CASSDFRAYEQYF.

As DNA, the CDR3 is TGTGCCAGCAGCTTAATGATCACGGCAGATAACACCGGGGAGCTGTTTTTT. As protein: CASSLMITADNTGELFF. The chain carries TRBV7-2 and TRBJ2-2; D unclear. The CDR3 contains 17 residues. The V end was cut by 2 bases, the J end by 2 bases, with 15 bases between. In germline, CDR1 is SGHTA, CDR2 FQGNSA.

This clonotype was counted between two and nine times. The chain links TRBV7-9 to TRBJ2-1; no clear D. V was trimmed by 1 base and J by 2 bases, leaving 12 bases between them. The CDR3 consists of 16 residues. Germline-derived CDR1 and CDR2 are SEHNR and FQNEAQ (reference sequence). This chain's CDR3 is CASSLVLADPYNEQFF. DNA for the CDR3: TGTGCCAGCAGCTTAGTTCTGGCGGATCCCTACAATGAGCAGTTCTTC. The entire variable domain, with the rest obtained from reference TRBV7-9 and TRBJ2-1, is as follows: DTGVSQNPRHKITKRGQNVTFRCDPISEHNRLYWYRQTLGQGPEFLTYFQNEAQLEKSRLLSDRFSAERPKGSFSTLEIQRTEQGDSAMYLCASSLVLADPYNEQFFGPGTRLTVL.

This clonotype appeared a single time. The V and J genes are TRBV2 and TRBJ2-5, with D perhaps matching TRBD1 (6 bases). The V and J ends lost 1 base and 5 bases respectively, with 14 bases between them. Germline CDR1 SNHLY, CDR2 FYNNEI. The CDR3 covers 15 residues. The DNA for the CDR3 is TGTGCCAGCAGTGAAGAAAACAGGGTGGGGGAGACCCAGTACTTC. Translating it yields CASSEENRVGETQYF.

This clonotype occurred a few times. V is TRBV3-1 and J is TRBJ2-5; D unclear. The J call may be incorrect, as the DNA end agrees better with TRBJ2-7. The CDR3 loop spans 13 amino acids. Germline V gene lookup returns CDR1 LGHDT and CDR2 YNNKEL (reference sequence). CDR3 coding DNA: TGTGCCAGCAGCCAACAGCTACCCTACGAGCAGTACTTC. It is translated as CASSQQLPYEQYF.

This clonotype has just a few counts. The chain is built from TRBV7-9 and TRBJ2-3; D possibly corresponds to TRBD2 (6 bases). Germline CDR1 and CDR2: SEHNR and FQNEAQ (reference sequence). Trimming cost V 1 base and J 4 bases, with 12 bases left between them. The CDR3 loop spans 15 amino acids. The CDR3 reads CASSLGPSDADTQYF. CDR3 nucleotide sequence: TGTGCCAGCAGCTTAGGTCCTAGCGATGCAGATACGCAGTATTTT.

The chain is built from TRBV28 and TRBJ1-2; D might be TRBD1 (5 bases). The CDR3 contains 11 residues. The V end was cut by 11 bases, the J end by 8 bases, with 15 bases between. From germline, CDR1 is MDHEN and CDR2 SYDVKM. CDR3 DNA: TGTGCCGTAGGGGCGTCTCGGGGCTACACCTTC. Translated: CAVGASRGYTF.

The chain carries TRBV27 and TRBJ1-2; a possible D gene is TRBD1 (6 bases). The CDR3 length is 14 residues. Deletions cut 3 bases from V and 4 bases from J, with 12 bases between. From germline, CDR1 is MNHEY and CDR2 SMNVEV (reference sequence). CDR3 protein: CASSLRGDAYGYTF. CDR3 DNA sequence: TGTGCCAGCAGTTTGAGGGGGGACGCCTATGGCTACACCTTC.

The CDR3 coding sequence is TGTGCCAGCAGCAAGGACAAAGTGTTTGAAGCTTTCTTT. Amino acid sequence: CASSKDKVFEAFF. The V and J genes are TRBV21-1 and TRBJ1-1; TRBD1, the table's D call, was not compared with the DNA. TRBV21-1 is noted as a pseudogene. The CDR3 consists of 13 residues.

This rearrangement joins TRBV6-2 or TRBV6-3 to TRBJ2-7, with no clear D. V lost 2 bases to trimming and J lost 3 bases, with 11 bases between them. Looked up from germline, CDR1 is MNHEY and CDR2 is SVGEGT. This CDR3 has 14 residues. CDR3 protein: CASSYRNSFYEQYF. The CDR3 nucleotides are TGTGCCAGCAGTTACCGCAACAGCTTCTACGAGCAGTACTTC.